This TCR beta chain stems from a study of regulatory T cells (dated by TCRdb to 2016 to 2019). Looking at the study overall: The study compared T-cell receptor beta repertoires of sorted regulatory, conventional CD4+ and CD8+ T cells in CD3G-deficient patients with those in healthy controls.

V drops 2 bases and J drops 8 bases, leaving 17 bases in between. The germline V gene encodes CDR1 SGHRS and CDR2 YFSETQ. The CDR3 holds 15 amino acids from the cysteine to the phenylalanine. The CDR3 DNA has 45 bases and is translated from base 1. With respect to this clone: There is no known antigen for this receptor. No much larger clone is present one base from it, and per-base qualities are unavailable.

In the multiplex PCR, 52 forward TRBV primers and 13 reverse TRBJ primers were used, and assay-based and computational corrections were applied for amplification bias. Rearranged TRB loci were amplified from genomic DNA by multiplex PCR within the immunoSEQ assay. TRB amplicons were sequenced using an Illumina HiSeq platform. Under the source paper's analysis protocol: Custom algorithms error-filtered the raw sequences and aligned the raw sequences to reference gene sequences, after which the immunoSEQ online tools were used for analysis. Frequencies of productive and nonproductive TRB rearrangements were evaluated among both unique and total sequences. For TRB CDR3 positions 6 and 7, hydrophobicity together with amino acid composition served as the basis for assessing self-reactivity potential. Groups were compared by t tests, Mann-Whitney tests or two-way ANOVA performed in Prism software. Entries here come from immuneACCESS through TCRdb and include only in-frame sequences with V and J called. Some clones fail to appear in such tables; in the studies checked, an unresolved V gene covers under half of the shortfall, and the cause of the remainder is unknown. The DNA was the basis for D and trimming; V, J and clone size are from that table. A total of about 35,000 clones appear in this sample, 89% of them only once. The ten largest account for more than 2% of the sample.

Every CD3G-deficient patient showed evidence of autoimmunity, and the autoimmunity was more severe in two of the patients. At testing, patients were between 2 and 39 years old and showed lower naive and higher memory CD4+ and CD8+ T-cell proportions. CD4+ cells were FACS-sorted into CD25-high CD127-low regulatory T cells and CD25-low CD127-high conventional CD4+ T cells. The patient group comprised roughly 6 individuals with CD3G deficiency. Patient samples and clinical data came from an international physician network spanning the United States, Europe and Asia. Peripheral blood mononuclear cells were isolated by Ficoll density separation. The paper as a whole reports these results and caveats: Restricted unique TRB V-J pairs and skewed V and J gene usage were observed in patient repertoires, most markedly in regulatory T cells. Enrichment for hydrophobic residues at CDR3 positions 6 and 7 was found in conventional CD4+ T cells from CD3G-deficient patients, suggesting more self-reactive specificities.

The chain is made from TRBV5-1 and TRBJ2-1; matching of 5 bases hints at TRBD1 as the D gene. The receptor was derived from a person under 35 with CD3G deficiency. Sequenced sample: conventional CD4+ T cells sorted from blood. The CDR3 loop reads CASSLGLEVGDEQFF. The base sequence is TGCGCCAGCAGCTTAGGCCTTGAGGTAGGGGATGAGCAGTTCTTC.